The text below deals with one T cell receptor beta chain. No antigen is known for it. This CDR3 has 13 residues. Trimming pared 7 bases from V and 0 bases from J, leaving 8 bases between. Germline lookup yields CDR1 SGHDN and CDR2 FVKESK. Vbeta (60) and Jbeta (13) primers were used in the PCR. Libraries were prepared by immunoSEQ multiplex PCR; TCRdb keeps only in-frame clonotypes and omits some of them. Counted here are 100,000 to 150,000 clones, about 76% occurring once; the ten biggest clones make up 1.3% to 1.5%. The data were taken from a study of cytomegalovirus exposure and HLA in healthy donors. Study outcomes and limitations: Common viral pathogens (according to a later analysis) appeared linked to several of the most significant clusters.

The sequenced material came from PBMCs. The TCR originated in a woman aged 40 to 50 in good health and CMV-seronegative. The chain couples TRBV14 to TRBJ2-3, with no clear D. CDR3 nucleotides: TGTGCCAGCAATTTCGGTAGCACAGATACGCAGTATTTT. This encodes CASNFGSTDTQYF.